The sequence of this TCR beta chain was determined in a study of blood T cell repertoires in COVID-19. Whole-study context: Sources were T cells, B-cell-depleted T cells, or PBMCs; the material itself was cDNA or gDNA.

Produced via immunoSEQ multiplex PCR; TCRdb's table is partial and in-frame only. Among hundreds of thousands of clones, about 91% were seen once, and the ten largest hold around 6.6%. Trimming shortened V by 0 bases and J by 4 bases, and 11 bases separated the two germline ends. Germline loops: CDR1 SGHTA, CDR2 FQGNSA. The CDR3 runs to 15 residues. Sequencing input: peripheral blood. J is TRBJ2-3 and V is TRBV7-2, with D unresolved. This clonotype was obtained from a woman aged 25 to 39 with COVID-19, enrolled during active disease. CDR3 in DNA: TGTGCCAGCAGCTTAGCGCCCGAGGCCCCAGATACGCAGTATTTT. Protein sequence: CASSLAPEAPDTQYF. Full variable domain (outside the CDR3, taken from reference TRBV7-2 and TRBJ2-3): GAGVSQSPSNKVTEKGKDVELRCDPISGHTALYWYRQSLGQGLEFLIYFQGNSAPDKSGLPSDRFSAERTGGSVSTLTIQRTQQEDSAVYLCASSLAPEAPDTQYFGPGTRLTVL.